This T cell receptor (beta chain) was captured by sequencing in a study of blood T cell repertoires in COVID-19. This clone was counted a single time. Clones were read by immunoSEQ multiplex PCR, and TCRdb kept only the in-frame ones, dropping some. The sample yields around 95,000 clones, 81% seen once. Germline V gives CDR1 MNHEY, CDR2 SMNVEV (reference sequence). The CDR3 is 14 residues long. The V segment lost 7 bases and the J segment 3 bases; nucleotides outside the gene matches: 3. This rearrangement joins TRBV27 to TRBJ2-1; the match to TRBD2 covers 10 bases. The source is a woman over 75 with acute or convalescent COVID-19. Sequencing was performed on peripheral blood. The CDR3 loop is CASNLAGVYNEQFF. The CDR3 DNA reads TGTGCCAGCAACCTAGCGGGGGTCTACAATGAGCAGTTCTTC.